This is a list of T cell receptor beta chains from one sample in a study of T cell responses to AZD1222 COVID-19 vaccine. Some clones are missing from TCRdb's copy, which holds only in-frame ones; the method was immunoSEQ multiplex PCR. The sample has about 160,000 clones, 92% seen once. The sample in question was peripheral blood, obtained 28 days after the second AZD1222 dose. The receptor set was obtained from an adult who received the AZD1222 COVID-19 vaccine. Both conserved end residues are part of each CDR3. D genes are given only for firm matches.

J gene: TRBJ1-6; V gene: TRBV28; D gene: .; CDR3 protein: CASSLIGRNSPLHF
J gene: TRBJ1-1; V gene: TRBV6-5; D gene: .; CDR3 protein: CASSYSGRGNTEAFF
J gene: TRBJ2-7; V gene: TRBV5-1; D gene: .; CDR3 protein: CASSLVAGAYEQYF
J gene: TRBJ2-7; V gene: TRBV20-1; D gene: TRBD1; CDR3 protein: CSASHNRGPNEQYF
J gene: TRBJ2-7; V gene: TRBV4-3; D gene: .; CDR3 protein: CASSQEWNVYEQYF
J gene: TRBJ1-1; V gene: TRBV29-1; D gene: .; CDR3 protein: CSVGAYMNTEAFF
J gene: TRBJ2-5; V gene: TRBV28; D gene: TRBD2; CDR3 protein: CASSGRKAGGSETQYF
J gene: TRBJ2-1; V gene: TRBV19; D gene: TRBD2; CDR3 protein: CASSMFLGLGGGEQFF
J gene: TRBJ2-3; V gene: TRBV7-3; D gene: TRBD1; CDR3 protein: CASNKGTGGSDTQYF
J gene: TRBJ2-3; V gene: TRBV3-1/TRBV3-2; D gene: .; CDR3 protein: CASSLTSSGPDTQYF
J gene: TRBJ2-1; V gene: TRBV3-1/TRBV3-2; D gene: TRBD2; CDR3 protein: CASSRGRASGSYNEQFF
J gene: TRBJ1-4; V gene: TRBV19; D gene: .; CDR3 protein: CATKGAHRNEKLFF
J gene: TRBJ2-2; V gene: TRBV12-2; D gene: .; CDR3 protein: CASRLVRGENTGELFF
J gene: TRBJ1-1; V gene: TRBV9; D gene: TRBD1; CDR3 protein: CASSVDGQGLTEAFF
J gene: TRBJ1-2; V gene: TRBV19; D gene: TRBD1; CDR3 protein: CASSPHRGLGGYTF